Sequencing of this TCR beta chain was carried out in a study of cytomegalovirus exposure and HLA in healthy donors. Study as a whole: Falling in the Caucasian-associated ancestry cluster were approximately 86% of under 500 genotyped donors. The study, taken as a whole, reports: Presence/absence comparisons presumed near-even sequencing depth among donors. Most subjects had HLA-A and HLA-B alleles reportedly predicted accurately by TCR beta sequences.

Use of 60 Vbeta and 13 Jbeta primers characterized the PCR. In the original analysis: Unique TCR beta chains numbered around 80 million in a later analysis, with roughly 10 million shared. The repertoire was sequenced with immunoSEQ multiplex PCR; TCRdb's copy has only in-frame clones and lacks some. The V and J calls and the clone size are those of that table, but D and trimming were determined from the DNA. This table has about 160,000 clones, 65% to 80% appearing once. The CDR3 has 12 amino acids. V was clipped by 5 bases and J by 7 bases, with 9 bases between them. Germline V gene data show CDR1 as MNHEY and CDR2 as SMNVEV (reference sequence). Of note for this clone: Antigen specificity is unknown.

The sequence derives from a man aged 18 to 30 in good health and CMV-seropositive. V is TRBV27 and J is TRBJ1-5; possible D gene TRBD1, 5 bases. Material: PBMCs. For the CDR3, the DNA is TGTGCCAGCAGTCCCGGGGGGCAGCCCCAGCATTTT. This encodes CASSPGGQPQHF.